One and the same sample provided the 10 T cell receptor beta chains below, sequenced in a study of tumor-infiltrating lymphocytes in primary liver carcinoma. Germline DNA was also extracted, while the blood RNA originated from unsorted whole blood. cDNA specific to TCR beta was made from approximately 0.55 ug of total RNA, with a constant-region primer employed for priming. Amplification in three nested multiplex PCR rounds with slightly modified ARM-PCR gave rise to TCR beta libraries. Each of the first two PCR rounds ran approximately 10 cycles with TRBV1-TRBV30 forward and C-beta reverse primers. TCRdb ran MiXCR on the multiplex PCR reads and lists one entry per CDR3 protein. The sample has approximately 340,000 distinct CDR3 sequences; less than 65% are singletons. The source material was peripheral blood. These receptor sequences come from a man aged 35 to 55 with primary liver carcinoma and hepatitis B virus infection.

This chain uses TRBV6-1 with TRBJ2-7; 9 bases line up with TRBD1. The CDR3 is 13 residues long. V was clipped by 8 bases and J by 3 bases; unmatched bases: 5. Germline CDR1 MNHNS, CDR2 SASEGT. CDR3 nucleotides: TGTGCCAGCCGGGACAGGGATATCTACGAGCAGTACTTC. It encodes CASRDRDIYEQYF.

As concerns this clonotype: At one end, the junction sequence differs from germline, possibly due to a read error. The DNA for the CDR3 is TGTGCCAGCTGCCAACCGGGTCTAGCGGGAGTGTTCCACGAGCAGTGCTTC. Translating gives CASCQPGLAGVFHEQCF. This chain joins TRBV11-2 and TRBJ2-7; TRBD2 agrees at 10 bases. CDR1 and CDR2 from the germline V gene are SGHAT and FQNNGV. This CDR3 is 17 amino acids long.

A note on this clonotype: With a much larger clone just one base away, this may be a read error. The chain joins TRBV12-3 or TRBV12-4 to TRBJ2-3; D remains ambiguous. V lost 7 bases and J 0 bases, leaving 5 bases between the germline ends. This CDR3 spans 12 amino acids. In nucleotides, the CDR3 is TGTGCCAGCAACTGGAGCACAGATACGCAGTATTTT. Protein: CASNWSTDTQYF.

As for this clonotype: A much larger clone is a single base away; this may be a read error. The chain has TRBV4-2 and TRBJ2-3; 9 nucleotides agree with TRBD1. TRBJ1-5 matches the DNA end more closely, so the J call is doubtful. Germline V gives CDR1 LGHNA, CDR2 YNFKEQ. The CDR3 has 16 amino acids. The CDR3 protein is CASSRGTGPPGDTQHF. In nucleotides, the CDR3 is TGCGCCAGCAGCCGCGGGACAGGGCCTCCCGGAGATACGCAGCATTTT.

J is TRBJ1-2 and V is TRBV4-1, with D possibly being TRBD1 (6 bases). From germline, CDR1 is MGHRA and CDR2 YSYEKL. Deletions cut 2 bases from V and 2 bases from J, with 9 bases between. The CDR3 extends over 14 amino acids. The CDR3 DNA is TGCGCCAGCAGCCAATCACAGGGAAACTATGGCTACACCTTC. It specifies CASSQSQGNYGYTF.

This clonotype turned up a few times. CDR3 in DNA: TGCGCCAGCAGCTTGAGCAGTAGCGGGAGTCACTCCTCTGGGGCCAACGTCCTGACTTTC. The encoded protein is CASSLSSSGSHSSGANVLTF. This chain links TRBV5-1 with TRBJ2-6, with TRBD2 matching 9 bases. The CDR3 has 20 residues. Germline lookup yields CDR1 SGHRS and CDR2 YFSETQ. With 1 base clipped from V and 0 bases from J, the junction kept 11 bases outside the gene matches.

This chain joins TRBV30 and TRBJ2-6; possible D gene TRBD2, 5 bases. The length of the CDR3 is 14 residues. Germline assignment: CDR1 GTSNPN and CDR2 SVGIG (reference sequence). With 2 bases removed from V and 2 bases from J, the gap between germline ends came to 7 bases. The chain's CDR3 is CAWSRGTGANVLTF. CDR3 coding DNA: TGTGCCTGGAGTAGAGGGACTGGGGCCAACGTCCTGACTTTC.

This clonotype was picked up a small number of times. The gene calls are TRBV14 and TRBJ2-3, with a tentative D call TRBD1 (6 bases). The V end lost 4 bases, the J end lost 2 bases, and 13 bases lay between the germline ends. In germline, CDR1 is SGHDN, CDR2 FVKESK. CDR3 length: 15 residues. The CDR3 reads CASSRYVGATDTQYF. In DNA, the CDR3 is TGTGCCAGCAGCCGGTACGTGGGGGCCACAGATACGCAGTATTTT.

The V and J genes are TRBV5-1 and TRBJ2-7, with D possibly being TRBD2 (6 bases). Germline V gives CDR1 SGHRS, CDR2 YFSETQ. This CDR3 is 15 amino acids long. The V gene lost 2 bases and the J gene lost 2 bases, with 14 bases spanning the gap. This CDR3 reads CASSFQPGSPYEQYF. CDR3 nucleotides: TGCGCCAGCAGCTTTCAGCCCGGGAGCCCCTACGAGCAGTACTTC.

The V call is TRBV6-5, the J call TRBJ2-7, with TRBD1 matching 9 bases. Germline loops: CDR1 MNHEY, CDR2 SVGAGI. This CDR3 comprises 18 residues. V trimming: 6 bases; J trimming: 3 bases; junction bases outside the gene matches: 18. CDR3 sequence reads: CASSANRGLSDIGYEQYF. DNA of the CDR3: TGTGCCAGCAGCGCAAACAGGGGGCTCTCGGATATCGGCTACGAGCAGTACTTC.